A single sample gave rise to the 3 T cell receptor beta chains below, sequenced in a study of beta chain features in type 1 diabetes. Sequencing targeted expressed TCRB transcripts, as all isolated RNA had been reverse transcribed. Assay used: immunoSEQ multiplex PCR; TCRdb lists only in-frame clones, some missing. The repertoire has hundreds of thousands of clones, 15% to 17% of them found once; the top ten carry about 0.097%. Sequenced input: naive CD4+ T cells from blood. These receptors came from a man between 18 and 35 years old in good health.

The V and J genes are TRBV9 and TRBJ1-5, with 7 nucleotides matching TRBD1. Trimming took 4 bases from V and 3 from J; bases not matched to a gene: 4. Germline V lookup: CDR1 SGDLS, CDR2 YYNGEE. The length of the CDR3 is 14 residues. The CDR3 sequence: CASSQTGINQPQHF. Here the CDR3 DNA reads TGTGCCAGCAGCCAGACAGGGATCAATCAGCCCCAGCATTTT.

This clone was seen a handful of times. This chain joins TRBV7-2 and TRBJ2-2; 7 positions agree with TRBD1. Germline V gene lookup returns CDR1 SGHTA and CDR2 FQGNSA. This CDR3 spans 17 amino acids. Trimming cost V 5 bases and J 6 bases; bases outside gene matches: 15. The chain's CDR3 is CASSPHIGRGPAGELFF. Here the CDR3 DNA reads TGTGCCAGCAGCCCCCATATTGGAAGGGGGCCGGCCGGGGAGCTGTTTTTT. Based on the CDR3 plus reference TRBV7-2 and TRBJ2-2, the full variable domain is GAGVSQSPSNKVTEKGKDVELRCDPISGHTALYWYRQSLGQGLEFLIYFQGNSAPDKSGLPSDRFSAERTGGSVSTLTIQRTQQEDSAVYLCASSPHIGRGPAGELFFGEGSRLTVL.

The chain couples TRBV28 to TRBJ2-5, with 10 bases that match TRBD1. The germline gives CDR1 MDHEN, CDR2 SYDVKM. The CDR3 contains 15 residues. The V and J ends lost 4 bases and 1 base, in that order; junction bases with no gene match: 3. CDR3 coding DNA: TGTGCCAGCAGTTATGGGACAGGGGTCCAAGAGACCCAGTACTTC. As protein: CASSYGTGVQETQYF.